Ten or more counts support the clone carrying this TCR beta chain. The record originates from a study of blood T cell repertoires in COVID-19. For the study at large: Donors in the United States, Italy and Spain gave samples during acute or convalescent COVID-19. From T cells, B-cell-depleted T cells, or PBMCs came the material, which was cDNA or gDNA.

In the authors' workflow: Reference gene primer amplification yielded estimated nucleated cell counts. Sequencing used immunoSEQ multiplex PCR; TCRdb keeps in-frame clones, though not all of them. From that table come the V and J calls and clone size; the DNA was used to work out D and trimming. The table has 40,000 to 50,000 clones, approximately 83% seen once; the top ten hold around 14%. The receptor was derived from a human donor in a cohort sampled during active COVID-19. The donor label of this sample is uncertain. Input material: peripheral blood.

CDR3 sequence: CASRGRTGSYTF. The CDR3 coding sequence is TGTGCCAGCAGGGGTAGGACAGGTTCATACACCTTC. The chain recombines TRBV6-5 with TRBJ1-2; 7 nucleotides match TRBD1. V shed 6 bases and J 11 bases; nucleotides not matched to a gene: 9. There are 12 residues in the CDR3. CDR1 MNHEY and CDR2 SVGAGI come from the germline V gene.